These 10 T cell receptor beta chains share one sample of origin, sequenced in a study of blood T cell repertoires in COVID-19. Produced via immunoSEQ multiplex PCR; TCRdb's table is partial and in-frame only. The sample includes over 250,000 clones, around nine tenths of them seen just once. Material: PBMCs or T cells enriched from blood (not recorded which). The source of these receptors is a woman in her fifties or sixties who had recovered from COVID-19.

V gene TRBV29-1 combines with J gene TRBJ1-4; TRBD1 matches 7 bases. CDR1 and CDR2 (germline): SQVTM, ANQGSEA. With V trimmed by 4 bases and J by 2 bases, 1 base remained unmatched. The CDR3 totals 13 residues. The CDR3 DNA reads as TGCAGCGTTGCAGGGGGGACTAATGAAAAACTGTTTTTT. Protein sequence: CSVAGGTNEKLFF.

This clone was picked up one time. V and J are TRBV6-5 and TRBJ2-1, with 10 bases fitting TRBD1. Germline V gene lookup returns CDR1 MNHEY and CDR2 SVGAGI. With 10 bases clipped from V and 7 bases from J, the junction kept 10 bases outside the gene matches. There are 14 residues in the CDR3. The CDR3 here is CATLGQGNWNEQFF. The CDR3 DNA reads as TGTGCCACCTTGGGACAGGGGAATTGGAATGAGCAGTTCTTC.

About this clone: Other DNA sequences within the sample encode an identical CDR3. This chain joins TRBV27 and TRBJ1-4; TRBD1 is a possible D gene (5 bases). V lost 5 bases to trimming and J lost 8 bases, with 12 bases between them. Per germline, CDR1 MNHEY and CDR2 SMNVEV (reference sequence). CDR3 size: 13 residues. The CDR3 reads CASSLREGEKLFF. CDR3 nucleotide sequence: TGTGCCAGCAGTCTCAGGGAGGGCGAAAAACTGTTTTTT. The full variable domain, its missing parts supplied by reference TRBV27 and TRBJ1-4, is EAQVTQNPRYLITVTGKKLTVTCSQNMNHEYMSWYRQDPGLGLRQIYYSMNVEVTDKGDVPEGYKVSRKEKRNFPLILESPSPNQTSLYFCASSLREGEKLFFGSGTQLSVL.

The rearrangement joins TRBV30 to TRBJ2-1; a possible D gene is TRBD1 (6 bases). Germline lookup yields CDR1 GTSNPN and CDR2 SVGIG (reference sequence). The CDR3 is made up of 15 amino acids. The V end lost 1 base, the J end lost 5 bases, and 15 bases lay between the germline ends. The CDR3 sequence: CAWSGTRDNNNEQFF. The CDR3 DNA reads TGTGCCTGGAGTGGGACTCGGGACAATAACAATGAGCAGTTCTTC.

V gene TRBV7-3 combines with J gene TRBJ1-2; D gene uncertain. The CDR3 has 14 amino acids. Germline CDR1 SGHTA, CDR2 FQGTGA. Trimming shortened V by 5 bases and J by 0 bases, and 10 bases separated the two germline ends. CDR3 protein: CASSPSFSNYGYTF. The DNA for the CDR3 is TGTGCCAGCAGCCCCAGTTTCTCTAACTATGGCTACACCTTC.

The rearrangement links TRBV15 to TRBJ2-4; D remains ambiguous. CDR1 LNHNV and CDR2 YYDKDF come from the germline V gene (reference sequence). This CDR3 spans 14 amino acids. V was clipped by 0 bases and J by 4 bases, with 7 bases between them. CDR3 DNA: TGTGCCACCAGCAGAGAAGGCAGGAAAAACATTCAGTACTTC. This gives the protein CATSREGRKNIQYF.

Written as DNA, the CDR3 is TGTGCCAGCAGTTTCTACCCGGAGGGCGAGCAGTACTTC. Amino acids: CASSFYPEGEQYF. The chain recombines TRBV27 with TRBJ2-7; D may be TRBD2 (6 bases). This CDR3 has 13 residues. Trimming took off 3 bases at V and 6 bases at J, with 12 bases between the two ends. Germline V CDR1 and CDR2: MNHEY, SMNVEV (reference sequence).

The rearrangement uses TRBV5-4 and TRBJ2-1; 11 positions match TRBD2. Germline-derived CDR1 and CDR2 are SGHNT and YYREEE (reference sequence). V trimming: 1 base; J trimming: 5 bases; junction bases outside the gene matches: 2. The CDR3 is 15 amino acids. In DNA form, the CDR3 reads TGTGCCAGCAGCTTGTCTAGCGGGGGGAACAATGAGCAGTTCTTC. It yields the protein CASSLSSGGNNEQFF.

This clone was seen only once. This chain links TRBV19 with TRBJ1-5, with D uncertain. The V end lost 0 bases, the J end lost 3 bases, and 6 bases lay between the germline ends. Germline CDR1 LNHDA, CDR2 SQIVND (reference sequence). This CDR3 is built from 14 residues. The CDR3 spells CASSIERPNQPQHF. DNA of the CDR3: TGTGCCAGTAGTATAGAGAGGCCCAATCAGCCCCAGCATTTT.

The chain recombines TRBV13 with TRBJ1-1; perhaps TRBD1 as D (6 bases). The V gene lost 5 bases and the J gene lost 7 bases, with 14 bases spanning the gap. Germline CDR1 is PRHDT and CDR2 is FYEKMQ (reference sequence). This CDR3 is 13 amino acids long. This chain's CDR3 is CASSPPDRYEAFF. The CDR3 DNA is TGTGCCAGCAGCCCCCCCGACAGGTATGAAGCTTTCTTT. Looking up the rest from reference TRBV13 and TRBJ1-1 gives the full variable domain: AAGVIQSPRHLIKEKRETATLKCYPIPRHDTVYWYQQGPGQDPQFLISFYEKMQSDKGSIPDRFSAQQFSDYHSELNMSSLELGDSALYFCASSPPDRYEAFFGQGTRLTVV.